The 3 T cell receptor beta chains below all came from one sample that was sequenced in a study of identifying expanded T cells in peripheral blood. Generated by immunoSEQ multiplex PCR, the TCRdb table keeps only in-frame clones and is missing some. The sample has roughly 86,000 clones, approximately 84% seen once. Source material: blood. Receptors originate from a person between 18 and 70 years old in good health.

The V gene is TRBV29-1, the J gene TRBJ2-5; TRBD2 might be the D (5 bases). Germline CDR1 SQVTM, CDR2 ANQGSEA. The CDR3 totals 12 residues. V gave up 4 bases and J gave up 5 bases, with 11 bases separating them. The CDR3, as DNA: TGCAGCGTTGGGCTAGCAGAGGAGACCCAGTACTTC. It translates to CSVGLAEETQYF. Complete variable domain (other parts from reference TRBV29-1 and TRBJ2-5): SAVISQKPSRDICQRGTSLTIQCQVDSQVTMMFWYRQQPGQSLTLIATANQGSEATYESGFVIDKFPISRPNLTFSTLTVSNMSPEDSSIYLCSVGLAEETQYFGPGTRLLVL.

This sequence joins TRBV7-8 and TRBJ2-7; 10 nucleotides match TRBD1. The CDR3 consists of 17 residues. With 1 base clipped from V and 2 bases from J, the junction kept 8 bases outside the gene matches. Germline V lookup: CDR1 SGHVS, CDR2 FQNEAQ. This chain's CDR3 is CASSLGEGTGVAYEQYF. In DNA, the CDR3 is TGTGCCAGCAGCTTAGGCGAGGGGACAGGGGTCGCCTACGAGCAGTACTTC.

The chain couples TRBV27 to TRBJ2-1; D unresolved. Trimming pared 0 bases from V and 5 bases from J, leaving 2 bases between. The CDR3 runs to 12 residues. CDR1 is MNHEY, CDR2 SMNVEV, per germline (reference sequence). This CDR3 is CASSLSHNEQFF. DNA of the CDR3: TGTGCCAGCAGTTTATCCCACAATGAGCAGTTCTTC.